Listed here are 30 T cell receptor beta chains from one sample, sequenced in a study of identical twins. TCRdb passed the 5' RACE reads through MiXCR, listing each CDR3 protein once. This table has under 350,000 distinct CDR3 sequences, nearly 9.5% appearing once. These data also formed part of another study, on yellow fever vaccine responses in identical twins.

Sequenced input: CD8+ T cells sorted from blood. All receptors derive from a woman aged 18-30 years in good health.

The CDR3 coding sequence is TGCAGTGCTAGCCCAACCCTCAGGGTATCCACCGGGGAGCTGTTTTTT. This codes for CSASPTLRVSTGELFF. The chain recombines TRBV20-1 with TRBJ2-2; TRBD1 might be the D (5 bases). V was trimmed by 3 bases and J by 4 bases, leaving 18 bases between them. The CDR3 has 16 amino acids. The V gene's germline CDR1 is DFQATT and CDR2 SNEGSKA (reference sequence).

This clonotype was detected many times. For the CDR3, the DNA is TGTGCCAGCAGCCTACCCGGAACCTACGAGCAGTACTTC. This encodes CASSLPGTYEQYF. This chain joins TRBV28 and TRBJ2-7; D is uncertain. V lost 6 bases and J lost 2, with 11 bases in between. The germline V gene encodes CDR1 MDHEN and CDR2 SYDVKM. This CDR3 region has 13 residues.

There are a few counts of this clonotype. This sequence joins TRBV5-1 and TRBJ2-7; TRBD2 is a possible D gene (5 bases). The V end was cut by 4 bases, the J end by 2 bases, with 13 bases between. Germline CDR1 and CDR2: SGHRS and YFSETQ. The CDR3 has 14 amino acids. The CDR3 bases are TGCGCCAGCAGCCCAGAGGAGGCGGCCTACGAGCAGTACTTC. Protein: CASSPEEAAYEQYF. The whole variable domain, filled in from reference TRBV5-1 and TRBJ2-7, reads KAGVTQTPRYLIKTRGQQVTLSCSPISGHRSVSWYQQTPGQGLQFLFEYFSETQRNKGNFPGRFSGRQFSNSRSEMNVSTLELGDSALYLCASSPEEAAYEQYFGPGTRLTVT.

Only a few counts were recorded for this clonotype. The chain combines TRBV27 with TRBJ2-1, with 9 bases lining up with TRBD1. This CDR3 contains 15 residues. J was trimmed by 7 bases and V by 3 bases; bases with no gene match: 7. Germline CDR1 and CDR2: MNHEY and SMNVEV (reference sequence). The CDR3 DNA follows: TGTGCCAGCAGTTTCGGGACAGGGAGAGGGAATGAGCAGTTCTTC. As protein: CASSFGTGRGNEQFF.

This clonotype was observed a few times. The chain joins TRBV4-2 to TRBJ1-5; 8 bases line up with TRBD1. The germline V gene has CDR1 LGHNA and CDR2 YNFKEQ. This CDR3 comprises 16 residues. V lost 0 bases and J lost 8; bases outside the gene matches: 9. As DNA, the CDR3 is TGTGCCAGCAGCCAAGATTCTTGGACAGGGCGGGAGCCCCAGCATTTT. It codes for CASSQDSWTGREPQHF.

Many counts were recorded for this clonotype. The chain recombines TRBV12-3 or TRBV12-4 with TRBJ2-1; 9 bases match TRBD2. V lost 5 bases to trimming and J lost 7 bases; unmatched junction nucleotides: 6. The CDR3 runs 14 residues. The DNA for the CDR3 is TGTGCCAGCAGTCTTAGCGGGAGATTTAATGAGCAGTTCTTC. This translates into CASSLSGRFNEQFF.

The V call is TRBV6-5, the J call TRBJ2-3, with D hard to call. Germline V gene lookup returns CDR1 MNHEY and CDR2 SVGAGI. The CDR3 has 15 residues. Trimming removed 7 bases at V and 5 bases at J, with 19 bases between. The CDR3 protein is CASTFSANAVDTQYF. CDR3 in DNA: TGTGCCAGCACTTTCTCGGCCAACGCCGTAGATACGCAGTATTTT.

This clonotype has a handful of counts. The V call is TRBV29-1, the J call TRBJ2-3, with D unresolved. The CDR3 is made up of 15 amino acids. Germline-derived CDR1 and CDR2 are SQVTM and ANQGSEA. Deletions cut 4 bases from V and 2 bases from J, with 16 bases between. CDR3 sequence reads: CSVGAGTLTTDTQYF. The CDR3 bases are TGCAGCGTTGGGGCAGGCACCCTTACCACAGATACGCAGTATTTT.

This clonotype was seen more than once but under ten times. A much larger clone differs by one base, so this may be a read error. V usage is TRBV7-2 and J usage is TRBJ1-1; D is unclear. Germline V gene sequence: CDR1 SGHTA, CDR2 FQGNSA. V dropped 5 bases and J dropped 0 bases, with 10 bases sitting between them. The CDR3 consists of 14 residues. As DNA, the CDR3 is TGTGCCAGCAGCGCGGGCAGTTTGAACACTGAAGCTTTCTTT. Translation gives CASSAGSLNTEAFF.

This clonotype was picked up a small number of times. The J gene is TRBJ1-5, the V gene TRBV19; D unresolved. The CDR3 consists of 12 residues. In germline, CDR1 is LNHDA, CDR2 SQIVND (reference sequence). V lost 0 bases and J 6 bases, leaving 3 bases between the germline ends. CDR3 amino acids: CASSIEGQPQHF. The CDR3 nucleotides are TGTGCCAGTAGTATAGAAGGTCAGCCCCAGCATTTT.

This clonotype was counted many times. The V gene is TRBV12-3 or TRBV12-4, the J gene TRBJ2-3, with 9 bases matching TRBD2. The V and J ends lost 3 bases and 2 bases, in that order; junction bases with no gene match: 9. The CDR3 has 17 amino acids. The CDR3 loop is CASSFAVAGGITDTQYF. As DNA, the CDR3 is TGTGCCAGCAGTTTCGCGGTTGCGGGGGGGATCACAGATACGCAGTATTTT.

CDR3 protein: CAFSQKLAALFETYEQYF. As DNA, the CDR3 is TGTGCCTTCAGTCAAAAGCTAGCGGCGCTGTTCGAAACCTACGAGCAGTACTTC. This chain uses TRBV3-1 with TRBJ2-7, with TRBD2 matching over 7 bases. CDR3 size: 18 residues. With V trimmed by 11 bases and J by 2 bases, 24 bases remained unmatched. Germline CDR1 reads LGHDT; CDR2 reads YNNKEL (reference sequence).

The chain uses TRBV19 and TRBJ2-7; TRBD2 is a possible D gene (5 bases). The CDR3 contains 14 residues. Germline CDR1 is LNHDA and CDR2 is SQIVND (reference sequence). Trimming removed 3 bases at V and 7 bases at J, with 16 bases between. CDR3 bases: TGTGCCAGTAGTATCAACCTGAGGGCCCCGGAGCAGTACTTC. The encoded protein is CASSINLRAPEQYF.

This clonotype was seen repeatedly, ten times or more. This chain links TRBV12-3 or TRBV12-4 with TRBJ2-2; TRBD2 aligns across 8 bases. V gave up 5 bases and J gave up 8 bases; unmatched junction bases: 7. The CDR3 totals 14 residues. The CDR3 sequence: CASSPGLAQGELFF. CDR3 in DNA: TGTGCCAGCAGTCCCGGACTAGCTCAAGGGGAGCTGTTTTTT.

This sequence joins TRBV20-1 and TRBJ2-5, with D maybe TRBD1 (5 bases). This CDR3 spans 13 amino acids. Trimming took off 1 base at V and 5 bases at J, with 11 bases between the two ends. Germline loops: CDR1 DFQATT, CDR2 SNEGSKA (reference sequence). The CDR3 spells CSARVIGAETQYF. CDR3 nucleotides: TGCAGTGCTAGAGTAATAGGGGCCGAGACCCAGTACTTC.

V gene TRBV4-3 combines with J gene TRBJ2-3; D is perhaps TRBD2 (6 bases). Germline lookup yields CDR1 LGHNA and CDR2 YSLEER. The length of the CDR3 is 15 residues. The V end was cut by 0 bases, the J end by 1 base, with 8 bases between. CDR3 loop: CASSQDWEGTDTQYF. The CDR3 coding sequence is TGCGCCAGCAGCCAAGATTGGGAGGGCACAGATACGCAGTATTTT.

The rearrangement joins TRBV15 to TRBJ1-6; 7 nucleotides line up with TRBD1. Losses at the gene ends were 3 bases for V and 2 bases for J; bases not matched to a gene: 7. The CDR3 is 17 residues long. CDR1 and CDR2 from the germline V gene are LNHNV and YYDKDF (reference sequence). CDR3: CATSRDRRTTYNSPLHF. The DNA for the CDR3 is TGTGCCACCAGCAGGGACAGGAGAACCACCTATAATTCACCCCTCCACTTT. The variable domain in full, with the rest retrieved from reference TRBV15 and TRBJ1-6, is DAMVIQNPRYQVTQFGKPVTLSCSQTLNHNVMYWYQQKSSQAPKLLFHYYDKDFNNEADTPDNFQSRRPNTSFCFLDIRSPGLGDTAMYLCATSRDRRTTYNSPLHFGNGTRLTVT.

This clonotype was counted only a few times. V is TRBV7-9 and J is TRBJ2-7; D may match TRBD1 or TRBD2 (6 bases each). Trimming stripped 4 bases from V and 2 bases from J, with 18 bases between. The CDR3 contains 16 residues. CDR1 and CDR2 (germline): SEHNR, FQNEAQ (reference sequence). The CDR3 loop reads CASSSSKGGTTYEQYF. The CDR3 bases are TGTGCCAGCAGCTCTTCAAAGGGGGGCACCACCTACGAGCAGTACTTC. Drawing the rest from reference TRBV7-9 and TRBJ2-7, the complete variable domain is DTGVSQNPRHKITKRGQNVTFRCDPISEHNRLYWYRQTLGQGPEFLTYFQNEAQLEKSRLLSDRFSAERPKGSFSTLEIQRTEQGDSAMYLCASSSSKGGTTYEQYFGPGTRLTVT.

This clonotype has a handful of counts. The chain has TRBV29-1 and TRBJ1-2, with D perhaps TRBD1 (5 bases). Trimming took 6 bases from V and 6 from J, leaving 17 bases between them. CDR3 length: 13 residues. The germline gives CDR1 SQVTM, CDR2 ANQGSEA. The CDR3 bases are TGCAGCGTGCCTCGGGGCAGGTTGGATGGCTACACCTTC. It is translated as CSVPRGRLDGYTF.

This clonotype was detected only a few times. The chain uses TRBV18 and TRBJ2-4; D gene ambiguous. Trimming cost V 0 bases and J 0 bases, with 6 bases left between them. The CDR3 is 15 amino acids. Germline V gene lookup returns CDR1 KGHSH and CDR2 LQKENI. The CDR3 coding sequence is TGTGCCAGCTCACCACCGGAAGCAGCCAAAAACATTCAGTACTTC. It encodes CASSPPEAAKNIQYF.

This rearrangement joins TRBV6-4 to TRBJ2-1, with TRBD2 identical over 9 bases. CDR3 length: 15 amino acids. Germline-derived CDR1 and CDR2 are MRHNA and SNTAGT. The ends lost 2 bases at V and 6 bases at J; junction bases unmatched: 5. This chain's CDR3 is CASSDGAGGTNEQFF. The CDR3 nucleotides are TGTGCCAGCAGTGACGGGGCGGGGGGGACCAATGAGCAGTTCTTC.

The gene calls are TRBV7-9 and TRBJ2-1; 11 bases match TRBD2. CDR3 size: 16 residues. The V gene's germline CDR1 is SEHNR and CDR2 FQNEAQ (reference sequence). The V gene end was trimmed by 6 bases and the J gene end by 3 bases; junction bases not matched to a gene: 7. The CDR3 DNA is TGTGCCAGCAGACCTACTAGCGGGGGTAACTACAATGAGCAGTTCTTC. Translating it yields CASRPTSGGNYNEQFF.

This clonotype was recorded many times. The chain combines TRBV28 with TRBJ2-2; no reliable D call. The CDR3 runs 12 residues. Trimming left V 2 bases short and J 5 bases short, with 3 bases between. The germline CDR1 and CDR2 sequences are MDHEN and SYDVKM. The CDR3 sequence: CASSLPTGELFF. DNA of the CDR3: TGTGCCAGCAGTTTACCTACCGGGGAGCTGTTTTTT.

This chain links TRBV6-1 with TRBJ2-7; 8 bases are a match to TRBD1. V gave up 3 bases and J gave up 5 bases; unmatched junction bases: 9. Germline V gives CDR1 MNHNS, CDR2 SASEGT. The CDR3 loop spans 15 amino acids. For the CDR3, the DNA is TGTGCCAGCAGTGAGCCCGGACAGGGTGCGCACGAGCAGTACTTC. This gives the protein CASSEPGQGAHEQYF.

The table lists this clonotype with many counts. The CDR3 sequence is CASSLGWGGDSDEQFF. The CDR3 DNA reads TGTGCCAGCAGCTTGGGGTGGGGGGGCGATTCGGATGAGCAGTTCTTC. The V and J genes are TRBV5-6 and TRBJ2-1, with a tentative D call TRBD2 (7 bases). V lost 0 bases and J lost 8, with 18 bases in between. This CDR3 is 16 amino acids long. CDR1 and CDR2 (germline): SGHDT, YYEEEE. Full variable domain (remainder filled in from reference TRBV5-6 and TRBJ2-1): DAGVTQSPTHLIKTRGQQVTLRCSPKSGHDTVSWYQQALGQGPQFIFQYYEEEERQRGNFPDRFSGHQFPNYSSELNVNALLLGDSALYLCASSLGWGGDSDEQFFGPGTRLTVL.

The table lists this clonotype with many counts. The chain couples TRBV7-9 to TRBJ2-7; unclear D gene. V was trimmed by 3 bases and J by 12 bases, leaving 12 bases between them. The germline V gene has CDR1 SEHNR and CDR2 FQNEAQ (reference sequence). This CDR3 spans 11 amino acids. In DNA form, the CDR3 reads TGTGCCAGCAGCTTTGGTGGTCTTCTGTACTTC. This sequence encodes CASSFGGLLYF. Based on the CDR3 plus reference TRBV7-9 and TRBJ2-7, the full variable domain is DTGVSQNPRHKITKRGQNVTFRCDPISEHNRLYWYRQTLGQGPEFLTYFQNEAQLEKSRLLSDRFSAERPKGSFSTLEIQRTEQGDSAMYLCASSFGGLLYFGPGTRLTVT.

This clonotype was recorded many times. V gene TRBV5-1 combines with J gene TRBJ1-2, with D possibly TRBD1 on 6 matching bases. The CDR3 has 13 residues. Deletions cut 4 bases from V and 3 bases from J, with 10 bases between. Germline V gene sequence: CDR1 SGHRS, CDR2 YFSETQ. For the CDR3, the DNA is TGCGCCAGCAGCGTAGCAGGGGACTATGGCTACACCTTC. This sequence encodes CASSVAGDYGYTF.

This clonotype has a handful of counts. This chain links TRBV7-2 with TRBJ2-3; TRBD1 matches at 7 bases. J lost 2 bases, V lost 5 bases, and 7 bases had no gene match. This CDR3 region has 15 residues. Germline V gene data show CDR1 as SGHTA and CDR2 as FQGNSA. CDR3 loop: CASSPRQGNTDTQYF. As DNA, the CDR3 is TGTGCCAGCAGCCCCCGACAGGGAAACACAGATACGCAGTATTTT.

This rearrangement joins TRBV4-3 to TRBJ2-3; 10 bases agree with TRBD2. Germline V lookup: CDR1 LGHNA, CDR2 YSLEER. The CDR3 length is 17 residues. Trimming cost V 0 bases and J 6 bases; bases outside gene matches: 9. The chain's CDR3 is CASSQDGLAGAADTQYF. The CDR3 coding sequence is TGCGCCAGCAGCCAAGATGGGCTAGCGGGAGCGGCTGATACGCAGTATTTT.

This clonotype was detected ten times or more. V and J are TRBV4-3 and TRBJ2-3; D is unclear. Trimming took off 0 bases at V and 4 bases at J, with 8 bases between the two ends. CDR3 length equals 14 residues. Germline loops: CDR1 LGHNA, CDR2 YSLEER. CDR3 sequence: CASSQEVYSDTQYF. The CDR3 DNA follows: TGCGCCAGCAGCCAAGAAGTCTACTCAGATACGCAGTATTTT.